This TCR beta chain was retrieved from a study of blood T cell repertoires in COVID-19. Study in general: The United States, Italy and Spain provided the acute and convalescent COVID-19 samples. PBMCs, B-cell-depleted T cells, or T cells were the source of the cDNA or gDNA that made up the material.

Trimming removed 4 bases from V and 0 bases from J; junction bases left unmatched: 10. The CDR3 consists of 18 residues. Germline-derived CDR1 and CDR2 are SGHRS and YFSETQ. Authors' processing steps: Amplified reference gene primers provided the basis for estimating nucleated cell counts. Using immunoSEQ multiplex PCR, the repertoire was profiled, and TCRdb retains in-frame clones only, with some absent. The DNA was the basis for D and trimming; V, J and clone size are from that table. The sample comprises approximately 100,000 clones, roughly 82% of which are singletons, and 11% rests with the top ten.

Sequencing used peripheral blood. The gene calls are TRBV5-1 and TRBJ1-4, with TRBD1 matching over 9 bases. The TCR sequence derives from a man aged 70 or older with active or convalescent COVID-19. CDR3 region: CASSPGTGSIATNEKLFF. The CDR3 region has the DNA TGCGCCAGCAGCCCCGGGACAGGGAGTATTGCAACTAATGAAAAACTGTTTTTT.